One and the same sample provided the 13 T cell receptor beta chains below, sequenced in a study of shared clonotypes between healthy human individuals. Repertoires were generated with immunoSEQ multiplex PCR, while TCRdb's copy carries only in-frame clones and drops some. This sample has some 1.1 million clones, with roughly 80% found just once. Sequenced: memory CD4+ T cells from PBMCs. Subset in this sample: CD45RA-negative fraction. The receptors originated from a man aged 18 to 30 in good health. Some clones in this sample may be carry-over from other donors' samples.

The chain couples TRBV30 to TRBJ1-1; TRBD1 matches 9 bases. Looked up from germline, CDR1 is GTSNPN and CDR2 is SVGIG (reference sequence). Losses at the gene ends were 7 bases for V and 4 bases for J; bases not matched to a gene: 7. The CDR3 loop spans 13 amino acids. Here the CDR3 DNA reads TGTGCCTTAAGTCCGACAGGGGGCACTGAAGCTTTCTTT. Its protein product is CALSPTGGTEAFF.

This clone was observed a handful of times. DNA of the CDR3: TGTGCCAGCAGACAGTACCCGCCCCAGCATTTT. This sequence encodes CASRQYPPQHF. The J gene is TRBJ1-5, the V gene TRBV28; D gene ambiguous. CDR3 length equals 11 residues. CDR1 and CDR2 from the germline V gene are MDHEN and SYDVKM. Trimming stripped 6 bases from V and 9 bases from J, with 9 bases between. The whole variable domain, remainder taken from reference TRBV28 and TRBJ1-5, is DVKVTQSSRYLVKRTGEKVFLECVQDMDHENMFWYRQDPGLGLRLIYFSYDVKMKEKGDIPEGYSVSREKKERFSLILESASTNQTSMYLCASRQYPPQHFGDGTRLSIL.

The gene calls are TRBV5-1 and TRBJ1-4, with 7 bases matching TRBD1. Germline V CDR1 and CDR2: SGHRS, YFSETQ. The V and J ends lost 4 bases and 7 bases, in that order; junction bases with no gene match: 10. The CDR3 has 15 amino acids. For the CDR3, the DNA is TGCGCCAGCAGCCCCTCAGAGGGGGCGATTGAAAAACTGTTTTTT. Translated, it gives CASSPSEGAIEKLFF.

V and J are TRBV27 and TRBJ2-7; the match to TRBD2 covers 10 bases. Trimming took 3 bases from V and 6 from J; bases not matched to a gene: 5. The CDR3 spans 14 residues. Germline lookup yields CDR1 MNHEY and CDR2 SMNVEV (reference sequence). The CDR3 reads CASSFSGRGFEQYF. The CDR3 DNA is TGTGCCAGCAGTTTCAGCGGGAGGGGCTTCGAGCAGTACTTC.

This clone was recorded many times. The chain is built from TRBV10-2 and TRBJ2-3, with TRBD2 matching over 7 bases. V lost 6 bases to trimming and J lost 7 bases; unmatched junction nucleotides: 1. CDR1 is WSHSY, CDR2 SAAADI, per germline. This CDR3 is built from 11 residues. The CDR3 nucleotides read TGCGCCAGCAGCGGGGGGAATACGCAGTATTTT. It translates to CASSGGNTQYF.

This clone appeared a few times. The chain carries TRBV11-2 and TRBJ1-4; weak D call: TRBD1 (6 bases). The length of the CDR3 is 14 residues. V lost 3 bases to trimming and J lost 4 bases, with 9 bases between them. Germline V gene sequence: CDR1 SGHAT, CDR2 FQNNGV. CDR3 sequence (DNA): TGTGCCAGCAGCTTCTTACAGGGTAATGAAAAACTGTTTTTT. Translation: CASSFLQGNEKLFF. The full variable domain, rest sourced from reference TRBV11-2 and TRBJ1-4, is EAGVAQSPRYKIIEKRQSVAFWCNPISGHATLYWYQQILGQGPKLLIQFQNNGVVDDSQLPKDRFSAERLKGVDSTLKIQPAKLEDSAVYLCASSFLQGNEKLFFGSGTQLSVL.

The chain carries TRBV28 and TRBJ1-5; D is possibly TRBD1 (6 bases). The CDR3 sequence is 17 residues long. V was cut by 5 bases and J by 6 bases, with 23 bases left in between. CDR1 is MDHEN, CDR2 SYDVKM, per germline. This chain's CDR3 is CASSLSRGQGSGQPQHF. The CDR3 nucleotides read TGTGCCAGCAGTCTTTCCCGAGGGCAGGGGTCGGGTCAGCCCCAGCATTTT.

This clone was counted a few times. At the DNA level, this CDR3 is encoded by other sequences in the same sample as well. The gene calls are TRBV28 and TRBJ1-5, with unresolved D. V was shortened by 3 bases and J by 5 bases, with 5 bases between the two germline ends. Germline-derived CDR1 and CDR2 are MDHEN and SYDVKM. This CDR3 is 12 amino acids long. This chain's CDR3 is CASSLVDQPQHF. For the CDR3, the DNA is TGTGCCAGCAGTTTGGTCGATCAGCCCCAGCATTTT. The full variable domain, with the rest looked up from reference TRBV28 and TRBJ1-5, is DVKVTQSSRYLVKRTGEKVFLECVQDMDHENMFWYRQDPGLGLRLIYFSYDVKMKEKGDIPEGYSVSREKKERFSLILESASTNQTSMYLCASSLVDQPQHFGDGTRLSIL.

V usage is TRBV4-2 and J usage is TRBJ2-1; maybe TRBD2 (7 bases). Germline V gene lookup returns CDR1 LGHNA and CDR2 YNFKEQ. Trimming took off 0 bases at V and 10 bases at J, with 16 bases between the two ends. This CDR3 contains 15 residues. CDR3 amino acids: CASSQEVGRGDEQFF. The CDR3 DNA reads TGTGCCAGCAGCCAAGAAGTAGGGAGGGGGGACGAGCAGTTCTTC.

The chain joins TRBV29-1 to TRBJ2-3; 8 nucleotides line up with TRBD1. The V and J ends lost 7 bases and 1 base, in that order; junction bases with no gene match: 4. Per the germline V gene, CDR1 is SQVTM and CDR2 is ANQGSEA. The CDR3 has 13 amino acids. CDR3 coding DNA: TGCAGCGCTGAGACAGGGGGCACAGATACGCAGTATTTT. Protein sequence: CSAETGGTDTQYF.

CDR3 loop: CAITAAMDSPLHF. DNA for the CDR3: TGTGCCATCACGGCGGCAATGGATTCACCCCTCCACTTT. The rearrangement joins TRBV10-3 to TRBJ1-6; D not certain. The V gene lost 7 bases and the J gene lost 8 bases, with 12 bases spanning the gap. The CDR3 sequence is 13 residues long. The germline gives CDR1 ENHRY, CDR2 SYGVKD.

In DNA, the CDR3 is TGTGCCAGTAGCGATTATAGCAATCAGCCCCAGCATTTT. The encoded protein is CASSDYSNQPQHF. This chain joins TRBV19 and TRBJ1-5; D is uncertain. Germline CDR1 reads LNHDA; CDR2 reads SQIVND (reference sequence). The CDR3 has 13 residues. Trimming left V 6 bases short and J 0 bases short, with 6 bases between.

This clone has a single count. The gene calls are TRBV7-2 and TRBJ2-2, with D perhaps TRBD1 (6 bases). Germline CDR1 and CDR2: SGHTA and FQGNSA. Trimming left V 2 bases short and J 4 bases short, with 8 bases between. This CDR3 is built from 14 residues. The CDR3 nucleotides read TGTGCCAGCAGCTTAATCAGGGGCACCGGGGAGCTGTTTTTT. It specifies CASSLIRGTGELFF.